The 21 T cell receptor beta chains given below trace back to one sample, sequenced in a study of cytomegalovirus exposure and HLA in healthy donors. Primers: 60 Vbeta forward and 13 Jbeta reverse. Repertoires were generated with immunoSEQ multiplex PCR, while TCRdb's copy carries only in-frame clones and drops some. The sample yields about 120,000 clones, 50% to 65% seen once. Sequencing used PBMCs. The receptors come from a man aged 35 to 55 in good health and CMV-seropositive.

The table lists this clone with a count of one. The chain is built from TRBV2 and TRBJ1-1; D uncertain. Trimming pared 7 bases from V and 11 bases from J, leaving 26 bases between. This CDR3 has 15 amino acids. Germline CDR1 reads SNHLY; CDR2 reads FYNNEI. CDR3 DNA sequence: TGTGCCAGCACGGCGCGGGGATGGGAGTTCCTGTATGCTTTCTTT. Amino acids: CASTARGWEFLYAFF.

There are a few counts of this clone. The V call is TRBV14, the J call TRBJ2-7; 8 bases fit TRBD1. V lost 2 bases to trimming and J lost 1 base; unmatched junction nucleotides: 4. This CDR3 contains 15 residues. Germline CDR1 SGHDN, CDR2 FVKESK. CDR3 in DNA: TGTGCCAGCAGCCAAAGACAGGGGTTTTCCTACGAGCAGTACTTC. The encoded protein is CASSQRQGFSYEQYF.

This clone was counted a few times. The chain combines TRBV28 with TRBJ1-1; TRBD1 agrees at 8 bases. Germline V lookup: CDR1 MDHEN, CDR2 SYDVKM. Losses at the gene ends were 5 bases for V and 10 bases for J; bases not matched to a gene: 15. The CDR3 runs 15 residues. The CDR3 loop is CASSVGQGGGALAFF. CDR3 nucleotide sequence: TGTGCCAGCAGTGTTGGACAGGGAGGGGGGGCACTAGCTTTCTTT.

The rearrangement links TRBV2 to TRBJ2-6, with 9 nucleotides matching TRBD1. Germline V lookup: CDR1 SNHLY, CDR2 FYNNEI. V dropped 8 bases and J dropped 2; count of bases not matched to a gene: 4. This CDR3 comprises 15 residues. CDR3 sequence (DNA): TGTGCCAGCTTAACAGGGGGCGCTGGGGCCAACGTCCTGACTTTC. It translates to CASLTGGAGANVLTF.

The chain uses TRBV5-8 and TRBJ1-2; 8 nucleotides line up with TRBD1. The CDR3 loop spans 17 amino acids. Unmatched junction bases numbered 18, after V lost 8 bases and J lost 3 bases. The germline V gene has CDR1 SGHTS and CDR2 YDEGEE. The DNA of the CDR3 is TGTGCCAGGGAGCGGACAGGGACTCGGGGGCTCGACTATGGCTACACCTTC. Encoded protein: CARERTGTRGLDYGYTF.

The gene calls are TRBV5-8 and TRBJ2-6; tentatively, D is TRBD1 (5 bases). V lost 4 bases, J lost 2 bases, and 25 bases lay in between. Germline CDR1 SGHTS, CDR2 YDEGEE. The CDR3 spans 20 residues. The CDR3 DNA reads TGTGCCAGCAGCCTGAAGAAGGGGTACCCATTCGGGCCTGGGGCCAACGTCCTGACTTTC. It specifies CASSLKKGYPFGPGANVLTF.

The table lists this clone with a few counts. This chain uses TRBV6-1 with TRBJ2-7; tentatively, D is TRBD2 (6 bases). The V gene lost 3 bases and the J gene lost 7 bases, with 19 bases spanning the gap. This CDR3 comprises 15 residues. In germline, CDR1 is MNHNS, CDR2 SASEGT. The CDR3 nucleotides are TGTGCCAGCAGTGAGAAGATGGAGGGTCCGGGTGAGCAGTACTTC. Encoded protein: CASSEKMEGPGEQYF.

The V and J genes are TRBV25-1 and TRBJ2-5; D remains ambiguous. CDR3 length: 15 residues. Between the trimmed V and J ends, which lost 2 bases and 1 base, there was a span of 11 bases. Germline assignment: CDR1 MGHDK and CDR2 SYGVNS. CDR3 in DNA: TGTGCCAGCAGTGAAGGTCAGGTGATCCAAGAGACCCAGTACTTC. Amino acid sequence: CASSEGQVIQETQYF. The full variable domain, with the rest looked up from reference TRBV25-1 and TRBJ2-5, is EADIYQTPRYLVIGTGKKITLECSQTMGHDKMYWYQQDPGMELHLIHYSYGVNSTEKGDLSSESTVSRIRTEHFPLTLESARPSHTSQYLCASSEGQVIQETQYFGPGTRLLVL.

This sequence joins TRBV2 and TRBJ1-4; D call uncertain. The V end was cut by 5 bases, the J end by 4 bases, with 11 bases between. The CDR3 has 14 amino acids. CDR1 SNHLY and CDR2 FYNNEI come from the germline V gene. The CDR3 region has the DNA TGTGCCAGCAGTTTTTGGCAAGATAATGAAAAACTGTTTTTT. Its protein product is CASSFWQDNEKLFF.

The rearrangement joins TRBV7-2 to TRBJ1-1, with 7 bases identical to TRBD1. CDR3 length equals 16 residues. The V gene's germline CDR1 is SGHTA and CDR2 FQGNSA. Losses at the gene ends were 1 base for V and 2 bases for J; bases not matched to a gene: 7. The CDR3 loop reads CASSLETGRTNTEAFF. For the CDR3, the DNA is TGTGCCAGCAGCTTAGAGACAGGGCGAACCAACACTGAAGCTTTCTTT.

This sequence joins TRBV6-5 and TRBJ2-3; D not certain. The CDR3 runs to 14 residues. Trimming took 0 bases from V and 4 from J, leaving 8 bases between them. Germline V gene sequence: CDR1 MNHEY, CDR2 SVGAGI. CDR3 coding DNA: TGTGCCAGCAGTTACTCATTCGCGGCAGATACGCAGTATTTT. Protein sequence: CASSYSFAADTQYF.

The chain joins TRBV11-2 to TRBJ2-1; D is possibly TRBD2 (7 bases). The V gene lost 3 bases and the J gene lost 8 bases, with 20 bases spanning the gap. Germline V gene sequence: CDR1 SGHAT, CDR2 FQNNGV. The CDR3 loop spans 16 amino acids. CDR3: CASSLGQGRGTYEQFF. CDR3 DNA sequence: TGTGCCAGCAGCTTGGGTCAGGGGCGGGGGACGTATGAGCAGTTCTTC.

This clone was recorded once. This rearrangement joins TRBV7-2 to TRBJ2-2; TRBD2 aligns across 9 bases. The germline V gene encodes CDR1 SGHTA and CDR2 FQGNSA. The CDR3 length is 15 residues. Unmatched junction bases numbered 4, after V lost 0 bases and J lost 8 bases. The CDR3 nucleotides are TGTGCCAGCAGCTTAGCTAGCGGGAGAGCGGGGGAGCTGTTTTTT. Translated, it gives CASSLASGRAGELFF. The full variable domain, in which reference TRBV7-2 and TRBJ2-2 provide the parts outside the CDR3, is GAGVSQSPSNKVTEKGKDVELRCDPISGHTALYWYRQSLGQGLEFLIYFQGNSAPDKSGLPSDRFSAERTGGSVSTLTIQRTQQEDSAVYLCASSLASGRAGELFFGEGSRLTVL.

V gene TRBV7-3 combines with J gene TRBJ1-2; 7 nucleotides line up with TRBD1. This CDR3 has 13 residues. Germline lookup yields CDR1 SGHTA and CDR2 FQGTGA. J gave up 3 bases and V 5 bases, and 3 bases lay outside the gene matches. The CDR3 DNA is TGTGCCAGCAGCCCACAGGGGTACTATGGCTACACCTTC. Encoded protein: CASSPQGYYGYTF.

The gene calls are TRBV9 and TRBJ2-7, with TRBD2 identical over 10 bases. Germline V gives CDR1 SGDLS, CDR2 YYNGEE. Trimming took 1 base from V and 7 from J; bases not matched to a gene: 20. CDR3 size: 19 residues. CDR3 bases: TGTGCCAGCAGCGTAAGCCGTGGGACTAGCGACGTAGCTAGAAGGGAGCAGTACTTC. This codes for CASSVSRGTSDVARREQYF. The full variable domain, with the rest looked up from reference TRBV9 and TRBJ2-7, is DSGVTQTPKHLITATGQRVTLRCSPRSGDLSVYWYQQSLDQGLQFLIQYYNGEERAKGNILERFSAQQFPDLHSELNLSSLELGDSALYFCASSVSRGTSDVARREQYFGPGTRLTVT.

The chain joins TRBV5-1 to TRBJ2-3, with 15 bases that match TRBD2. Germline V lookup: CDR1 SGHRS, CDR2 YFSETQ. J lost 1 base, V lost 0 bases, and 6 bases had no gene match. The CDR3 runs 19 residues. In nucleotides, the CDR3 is TGCGCCAGCAGCTTGGCCGGACTAGCGGGGGGGATTGGCACAGATACGCAGTATTTT. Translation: CASSLAGLAGGIGTDTQYF.

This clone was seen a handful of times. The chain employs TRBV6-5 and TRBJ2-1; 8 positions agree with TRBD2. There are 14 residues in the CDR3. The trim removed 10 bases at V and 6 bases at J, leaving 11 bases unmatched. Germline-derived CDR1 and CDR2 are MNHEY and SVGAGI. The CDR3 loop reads CATVWTGGGNEQFF. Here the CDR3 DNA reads TGTGCCACCGTCTGGACGGGGGGGGGCAATGAGCAGTTCTTC.

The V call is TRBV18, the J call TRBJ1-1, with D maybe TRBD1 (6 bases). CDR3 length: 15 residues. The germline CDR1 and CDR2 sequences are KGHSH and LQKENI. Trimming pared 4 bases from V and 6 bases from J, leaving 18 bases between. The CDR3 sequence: CASSLAPTGLAEAFF. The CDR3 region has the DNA TGTGCCAGCTCACTCGCCCCTACAGGGCTCGCTGAAGCTTTCTTT.

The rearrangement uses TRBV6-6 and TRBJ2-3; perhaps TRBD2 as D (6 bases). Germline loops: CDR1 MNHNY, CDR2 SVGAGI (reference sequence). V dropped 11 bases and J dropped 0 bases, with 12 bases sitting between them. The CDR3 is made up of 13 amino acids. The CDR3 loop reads CAGGTPSTDTQYF. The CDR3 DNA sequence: TGTGCCGGCGGGACTCCAAGCACAGATACGCAGTATTTT.

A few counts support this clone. The CDR3 nucleotides are TGTGCCGTAAACGACAGGGCAGCGTCTGGCTACACCTTC. Residues: CAVNDRAASGYTF. The chain has TRBV30 and TRBJ1-2, with 7 bases fitting TRBD1. The germline V gene has CDR1 GTSNPN and CDR2 SVGIG (reference sequence). This CDR3 is 13 amino acids long. J lost 7 bases, V lost 8 bases, and 13 bases had no gene match.

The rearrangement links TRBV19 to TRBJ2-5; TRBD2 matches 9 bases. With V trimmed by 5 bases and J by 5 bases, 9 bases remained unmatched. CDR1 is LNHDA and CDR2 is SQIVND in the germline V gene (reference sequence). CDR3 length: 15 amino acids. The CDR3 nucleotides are TGTGCCAGTAGTCCCCAGCGGGGGGTTGGGGAGACCCAGTACTTC. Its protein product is CASSPQRGVGETQYF.